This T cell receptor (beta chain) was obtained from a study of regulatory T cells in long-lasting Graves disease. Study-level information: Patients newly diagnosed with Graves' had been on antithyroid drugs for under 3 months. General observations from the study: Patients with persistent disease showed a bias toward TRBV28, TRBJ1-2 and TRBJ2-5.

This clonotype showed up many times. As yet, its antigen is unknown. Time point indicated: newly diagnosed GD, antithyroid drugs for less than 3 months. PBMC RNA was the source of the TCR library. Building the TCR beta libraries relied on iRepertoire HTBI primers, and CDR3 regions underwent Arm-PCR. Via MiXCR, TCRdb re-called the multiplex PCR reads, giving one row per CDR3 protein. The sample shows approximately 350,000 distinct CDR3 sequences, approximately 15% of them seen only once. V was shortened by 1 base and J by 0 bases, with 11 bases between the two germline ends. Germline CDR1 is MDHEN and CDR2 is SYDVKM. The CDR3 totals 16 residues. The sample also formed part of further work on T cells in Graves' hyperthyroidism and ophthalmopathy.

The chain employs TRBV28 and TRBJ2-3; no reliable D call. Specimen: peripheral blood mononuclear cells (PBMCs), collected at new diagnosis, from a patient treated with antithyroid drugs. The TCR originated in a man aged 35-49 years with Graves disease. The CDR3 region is CASSLFLRLSTDTQYF. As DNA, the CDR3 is TGTGCCAGCAGTTTATTTTTGAGACTCAGCACAGATACGCAGTATTTT.